This TCR beta chain was sequenced during a study of long-term antiretroviral therapy in people with HIV. Study findings and constraints: Blood dates from about 2003 to 2017, possibly under older ART regimens.

V dropped 6 bases and J dropped 1; count of bases not matched to a gene: 6. Germline loops: CDR1 LNHDA, CDR2 SQIVND (reference sequence). The CDR3 is 14 residues long. The run of the v3.0 immunoSEQ assay was at survey level. Here immunoSEQ multiplex PCR was the method, and the copy in TCRdb shows in-frame clones only, minus some. Seen here are fewer than 35,000 clones, 85% observed once, and the top ten hold about 4.4%. On this clone: The antigen is not known.

From each donor, at least one pre-ART PBMC sample and at least two post-ART PBMC samples were obtained. The genes are TRBV19 and TRBJ2-7, with TRBD1 matching over 7 bases. Sample: unsorted PBMCs, taken about 3.5 years after starting antiretroviral therapy. The TCR was taken from a man between 18 and 35 years old with HIV. The CDR3 loop reads CASSLGQLSYEQYF. The CDR3, as DNA: TGTGCCAGTAGCCTGGGACAGCTTTCCTACGAGCAGTACTTC. The full variable domain, completed using reference TRBV19 and TRBJ2-7, is DGGITQSPKYLFRKEGQNVTLSCEQNLNHDAMYWYRQDPGQGLRLIYYSQIVNDFQKGDIAEGYSVSREKKESFPLTVTSAQKNPTAFYLCASSLGQLSYEQYFGPGTRLTVT.